This TCR beta chain emerged from a study of long-term antiretroviral therapy in people with HIV. General observations from the study: Blood obtained between the mid-2000s and the late 2010s may reflect older ART regimens.

The CDR3 has 15 amino acids. Germline V CDR1 and CDR2: LNHDA, SQIVND (reference sequence). V lost 6 bases to trimming and J lost 0 bases; unmatched junction nucleotides: 3. With survey level as its setting, the immunoSEQ assay was v3.0. The assay was immunoSEQ multiplex PCR, and TCRdb's table has in-frame clones only and misses some. The table shows fewer than 35,000 clones, with about 83% occurring only once. Researchers secured at least one pre-ART and at least two post-ART PBMC samples from each donor. Each HIV-infected participant was given treatment in the United States. In regard to this clone: What it binds is unknown. The identical CDR3 is also encoded by other nucleotide sequences in the sample.

The sequence came from a man aged 18 to 30 with HIV. The sample was unsorted PBMCs, taken 0.4 years before starting antiretroviral therapy. The chain has TRBV19 and TRBJ2-2; 8 positions agree with TRBD2. The CDR3 DNA is TGTGCCAGTAGCACTAGCGGAGCGAACACCGGGGAGCTGTTTTTT. This encodes CASSTSGANTGELFF.